These 16 T cell receptor beta chains were sequenced from one sample in a study of graft-versus-host responses after intestinal transplantation (dated by TCRdb to about 2021). Library construction relied on the immunoSEQ multiplex PCR assay. TCRdb stores this immuneACCESS table with in-frame sequences only. Part of the clones is absent; in the studies checked, under half of the shortfall reflects unresolved V genes, and no reason is known for the rest. Counted in this sample were approximately 32,000 clones; about 95% of them appeared once. The ten largest clones represent 0.65% to 0.95% of the sample. This specimen was PBMCs, taken 16 days after intestinal transplant. These receptors all come from a human patient who received an intestinal transplant, so some T cells may come from the graft donor.

This clone has only one observation. In nucleotides, the CDR3 is TGCGCCAGCAGCATTTCTCCGAACACTGAAGCTTTCTTT. Translation: CASSISPNTEAFF. The chain uses TRBV5-1 and TRBJ1-1; D unresolved. The CDR3 loop spans 13 amino acids. The V gene lost 4 bases and the J gene lost 1 base, with 8 bases spanning the gap. Germline CDR1 and CDR2: SGHRS and YFSETQ.

V usage is TRBV5-1 and J usage is TRBJ2-1, with D maybe TRBD2 (6 bases). Germline values: CDR1 SGHRS, CDR2 YFSETQ. This CDR3 is 17 amino acids long. V shed 4 bases and J shed 1 base, with 18 bases lying between them. The CDR3 loop is CASSPSGSGESYNEQFF. CDR3 nucleotides: TGCGCCAGCAGCCCCTCCGGATCGGGAGAATCCTACAATGAGCAGTTCTTC.

The CDR3 spells CASSVGVRLTDTQYF. DNA of the CDR3: TGTGCCAGCAGCGTAGGGGTCAGACTCACAGATACGCAGTATTTT. This chain links TRBV9 with TRBJ2-3; D remains unclear. Germline CDR1 is SGDLS and CDR2 is YYNGEE. This CDR3 has 15 amino acids. Trimming pared 0 bases from V and 2 bases from J, leaving 10 bases between. The full variable domain, with the rest looked up from reference TRBV9 and TRBJ2-3, is DSGVTQTPKHLITATGQRVTLRCSPRSGDLSVYWYQQSLDQGLQFLIQYYNGEERAKGNILERFSAQQFPDLHSELNLSSLELGDSALYFCASSVGVRLTDTQYFGPGTRLTVL.

The chain has TRBV28 and TRBJ2-7; maybe TRBD2 (5 bases). Germline lookup yields CDR1 MDHEN and CDR2 SYDVKM. V lost 5 bases and J 7 bases, leaving 15 bases between the germline ends. The CDR3 consists of 13 residues. CDR3 sequence (DNA): TGTGCCAGCAGTCCAACATCGACGGGGGAGCAGTACTTC. Protein: CASSPTSTGEQYF.

This chain joins TRBV6-1 and TRBJ1-5; D gene unclear. V lost 3 bases, J lost 0 bases, and 3 bases lay in between. The germline V gene encodes CDR1 MNHNS and CDR2 SASEGT. This CDR3 has 13 residues. CDR3 residues: CASSDLSNQPQHF. The CDR3 DNA reads TGTGCCAGCAGTGACCTTAGCAATCAGCCCCAGCATTTT.

This clone came up once. The V gene is TRBV4-1, the J gene TRBJ2-7; the D is unclear. The CDR3 length is 13 residues. The V and J ends lost 3 bases and 0 bases respectively, with 6 bases between them. Per germline, CDR1 MGHRA and CDR2 YSYEKL. CDR3 in amino acids: CASSQANSYEQYF. CDR3 sequence (DNA): TGCGCCAGCAGCCAGGCTAACTCCTACGAGCAGTACTTC.

This chain uses TRBV7-6 with TRBJ2-1; 14 bases are shared with TRBD2. Looked up from germline, CDR1 is SGHVS and CDR2 is FNYEAQ. CDR3 length: 15 residues. With 1 base clipped from V and 10 bases from J, the junction kept 3 bases outside the gene matches. CDR3 coding DNA: TGTGCCAGCAGCTTAGGGGGACTAGCGGGAGCCGAGCAGTTCTTC. Protein product: CASSLGGLAGAEQFF.

J is TRBJ2-7 and V is TRBV28; D is possibly TRBD2 (6 bases). Germline V CDR1 and CDR2: MDHEN, SYDVKM. The CDR3 contains 15 residues. V was cut by 5 bases and J by 6 bases, with 20 bases left in between. The chain's CDR3 is CASSPRGGGRLEQYF. DNA of the CDR3: TGTGCCAGCAGTCCCCGGGGAGGAGGCAGGCTCGAGCAGTACTTC.

The chain is built from TRBV5-6 and TRBJ2-1; no firm D call. Germline values: CDR1 SGHDT, CDR2 YYEEEE. This CDR3 is built from 12 residues. Trimming shortened V by 1 base and J by 5 bases, and 4 bases separated the two germline ends. The CDR3 here is CASSLRNNEQFF. In DNA, the CDR3 is TGTGCCAGCAGCTTGAGGAACAATGAGCAGTTCTTC.

This chain connects TRBV19 to TRBJ2-1, with 7 bases lining up with TRBD2. V lost 5 bases and J lost 3; bases outside the gene matches: 1. Germline-derived CDR1 and CDR2 are LNHDA and SQIVND (reference sequence). The CDR3 totals 13 residues. The CDR3 reads CASSWTSYNEQFF. CDR3 coding DNA: TGTGCCAGTAGTTGGACTAGCTACAATGAGCAGTTCTTC.

This clone has a single count. This chain links TRBV28 with TRBJ2-3; 12 nucleotides agree with TRBD2. V was clipped by 9 bases and J by 5 bases; unmatched bases: 6. This CDR3 region has 14 residues. Per germline, CDR1 MDHEN and CDR2 SYDVKM. In DNA, the CDR3 is TGTGCCAGTAGACTAGCGGGAGACAGAGATACGCAGTATTTT. It is translated as CASRLAGDRDTQYF.

The chain recombines TRBV27 with TRBJ2-1; D is unclear. The CDR3 has 14 residues. The V and J ends lost 5 bases and 3 bases respectively, with 11 bases between them. Germline V gene sequence: CDR1 MNHEY, CDR2 SMNVEV (reference sequence). This CDR3 reads CASSNLPVYNEQFF. The CDR3 coding sequence is TGTGCCAGCAGTAACCTTCCAGTCTACAATGAGCAGTTCTTC.

In its sample, this clone was seen once. The gene calls are TRBV27 and TRBJ2-7; 12 bases are a match to TRBD2. Losses at the gene ends were 0 bases for V and 4 bases for J; bases not matched to a gene: 4. This CDR3 has 16 amino acids. Germline V gene data show CDR1 as MNHEY and CDR2 as SMNVEV (reference sequence). CDR3 DNA sequence: TGTGCCAGCAGTTTATCGGAGACTAGCGGGAGTTACGAGCAGTACTTC. Its translation is CASSLSETSGSYEQYF.

This chain links TRBV5-1 with TRBJ2-5; D gene unclear. V was trimmed by 2 bases and J by 2 bases, leaving 10 bases between them. The CDR3 sequence is 14 residues long. Germline V gene data show CDR1 as SGHRS and CDR2 as YFSETQ. The chain's CDR3 is CASSFRGEQETQYF. The CDR3 coding sequence is TGCGCCAGCAGCTTTAGAGGAGAGCAAGAGACCCAGTACTTC.

Remarks on this clone: Other DNA sequences in the sample encode the same CDR3. This rearrangement joins TRBV5-6 to TRBJ2-3; D not certain. The CDR3 has 11 amino acids. The V end was cut by 2 bases, the J end by 5 bases, with 3 bases between. Germline values: CDR1 SGHDT, CDR2 YYEEEE. The CDR3 spells CASSLGDTQYF. The CDR3 DNA reads TGTGCCAGCAGCTTAGGAGATACGCAGTATTTT.

The gene calls are TRBV4-2 and TRBJ2-3; D unclear. CDR1 LGHNA and CDR2 YNFKEQ come from the germline V gene. CDR3 size: 14 residues. V was trimmed by 2 bases and J by 0 bases, leaving 6 bases between them. The CDR3 nucleotides are TGTGCCAGCAGCCAACAGGCGAGCACAGATACGCAGTATTTT. Protein sequence: CASSQQASTDTQYF.